The 25 T cell receptor beta chains below come from one sample, sequenced in a study of T cell responses to AZD1222 COVID-19 vaccine (dated by TCRdb to the early 2020s). The sample's time point label, in plain terms: baseline before first vaccination. The treatment or condition label here, explained by the study, means: meningococcal conjugate vaccine given as trial control. Library preparation employed the immunoSEQ multiplex PCR assay. TCRdb holds this immuneACCESS table with in-frame rearrangements only. Some clones are missing; in checked studies, unresolved V genes explain under half, and the rest has no known cause. This sample gives tens of thousands of clones in total; 65% to 80% of them show up just once. Approximately 20% of the sample is held by the ten biggest clonotypes. The sequencing here drew on peripheral blood, taken on day 0 of MenACWY control vaccination. Receptor source: an adult in good health.

The V gene is TRBV7-6, the J gene TRBJ2-3; 15 bases match TRBD2. The V gene's germline CDR1 is SGHVS and CDR2 FNYEAQ. J was trimmed by 1 base and V by 5 bases; bases with no gene match: 7. The CDR3 length is 18 residues. CDR3 in DNA: TGTGCCAGCAGCGCAAGGGGACTAGCGGGAGGAGGCACAGATACGCAGTATTTT. Encoded protein: CASSARGLAGGGTDTQYF.

The CDR3 DNA follows: TGTGCCAGCAGCTCCAGACAGGGGGCGAAAGAGACCCAGTACTTC. Residues: CASSSRQGAKETQYF. This chain joins TRBV11-2 and TRBJ2-5; TRBD1 agrees at 10 bases. V dropped 4 bases and J dropped 3; count of bases not matched to a gene: 5. Germline-derived CDR1 and CDR2 are SGHAT and FQNNGV. The CDR3 sequence is 15 residues long.

The rearrangement joins TRBV3-1 (or the pseudogene TRBV3-2) to TRBJ1-6; D gene unclear. The CDR3 is made up of 15 amino acids. CDR1 is LGHDT and CDR2 is YNNKEL in the germline V gene (reference sequence). V shed 0 bases and J shed 5 bases, with 8 bases lying between them. DNA for the CDR3: TGTGCCAGCAGCCAAGATTCGGGTGATAATTCACCCCTCCACTTT. As protein: CASSQDSGDNSPLHF.

The chain joins TRBV7-9 to TRBJ2-7; 13 bases match TRBD2. The ends lost 2 bases at V and 6 bases at J; junction bases unmatched: 13. In germline, CDR1 is SEHNR, CDR2 FQNEAQ (reference sequence). The CDR3 runs to 18 residues. The CDR3 DNA follows: TGTGCCAGCAGCTTATACGCTACCACTAGCGGGAGGGCCGGCGAGCAGTACTTC. This translates into CASSLYATTSGRAGEQYF.

This clone was seen once. The CDR3 DNA sequence: TGTGCCAGCAGAAAACTCGGACAAAACACAGATACGCAGTATTTT. Its translation is CASRKLGQNTDTQYF. The J gene is TRBJ2-3, the V gene TRBV7-8; the D gene is possibly TRBD1 (5 bases). V shed 6 bases and J shed 2 bases, with 15 bases lying between them. CDR3 length equals 15 residues. Germline V gives CDR1 SGHVS, CDR2 FQNEAQ.

The chain links TRBV5-1 to TRBJ2-1, with 9 bases that match TRBD2. The V gene end was trimmed by 7 bases and the J gene end by 2 bases; junction bases not matched to a gene: 7. The germline V gene encodes CDR1 SGHRS and CDR2 YFSETQ. The CDR3 contains 15 residues. CDR3 nucleotides: TGCGCCAGCCATTCGAGCGGGAGGCCCTACAATGAGCAGTTCTTC. Translated: CASHSSGRPYNEQFF.

This clone was observed a single time. J is TRBJ2-3 and V is TRBV6-5; 8 bases match TRBD1. Per the germline V gene, CDR1 is MNHEY and CDR2 is SVGAGI. This CDR3 comprises 14 residues. Trimming removed 5 bases from V and 1 base from J; junction bases left unmatched: 2. CDR3 amino acids: CASSQQGGTDTQYF. CDR3 coding DNA: TGTGCCAGCAGTCAACAGGGGGGCACAGATACGCAGTATTTT.

The V and J genes are TRBV5-6 and TRBJ1-6, with D perhaps matching TRBD1 (6 bases). Germline lookup yields CDR1 SGHDT and CDR2 YYEEEE. CDR3 length equals 13 residues. Trimming left V 4 bases short and J 7 bases short, with 9 bases between. This chain's CDR3 is CASSRTENSPLHF. CDR3 DNA sequence: TGTGCCAGCAGCAGGACAGAGAATTCACCCCTCCACTTT.

V is TRBV5-1 and J is TRBJ2-1; TRBD1 agrees at 7 bases. CDR3 length: 11 residues. Germline CDR1 and CDR2: SGHRS and YFSETQ. The V and J ends lost 4 bases and 12 bases, in that order; junction bases with no gene match: 4. Here the CDR3 reads CASSTGTVQFF. The CDR3 bases are TGCGCCAGCAGCACCGGGACAGTGCAGTTCTTC.

The chain has TRBV5-1 and TRBJ1-1; no firm D call. The V gene's germline CDR1 is SGHRS and CDR2 YFSETQ. The germline V and J ends were trimmed by 4 bases and 6 bases, with 13 bases remaining between them. The CDR3 loop spans 13 amino acids. This chain's CDR3 is CASSLQEGAEAFF. DNA of the CDR3: TGCGCCAGCAGCCTTCAGGAGGGCGCTGAAGCTTTCTTT.

In this sample, this clone turned up a few times. Compared with germline, one end of the junction differs, possibly owing to a read error. V usage is TRBV28 and J usage is TRBJ1-1, with D unresolved. CDR1 and CDR2 from the germline V gene are MDHEN and SYDVKM. The CDR3 totals 12 residues. The CDR3 DNA follows: TGTGCCAGCAGCCCCTCTCCGTCGGCGGCGATCTTT. Amino acid sequence: CASSPSPSAAIF. The full variable domain, completed using reference TRBV28 and TRBJ1-1, is DVKVTQSSRYLVKRTGEKVFLECVQDMDHENMFWYRQDPGLGLRLIYFSYDVKMKEKGDIPEGYSVSREKKERFSLILESASTNQTSMYLCASSPSPSAAIFGQGTRLTVV.

V is TRBV19 and J is TRBJ1-6, with 7 positions matching TRBD1. Germline V gene data show CDR1 as LNHDA and CDR2 as SQIVND (reference sequence). The junction had 5 bases not matched to a gene; V was cut back by 6 bases and J by 9 bases. This CDR3 contains 13 residues. The CDR3 region is CASRMGQISPLHF. The CDR3 bases are TGTGCCAGTAGGATGGGACAGATTTCACCCCTCCACTTT.

The rearrangement uses TRBV27 and TRBJ2-4, with 7 bases that match TRBD1. There are 14 residues in the CDR3. V lost 8 bases to trimming and J lost 5 bases; unmatched junction nucleotides: 9. The germline gives CDR1 MNHEY, CDR2 SMNVEV (reference sequence). CDR3 region: CASARDSGQNIQYF. CDR3 DNA: TGTGCCAGCGCCCGGGACAGTGGCCAAAACATTCAGTACTTC.

The rearrangement uses TRBV28 and TRBJ1-1, with D unresolved. From germline, CDR1 is MDHEN and CDR2 SYDVKM. V lost 7 bases to trimming and J lost 5 bases, with 17 bases between them. CDR3 length: 14 residues. The CDR3, as DNA: TGTGCCAGCACTAAAGGCCCGGGAGGGACTGAAGCTTTCTTT. This translates into CASTKGPGGTEAFF.

This chain uses TRBV14 with TRBJ2-4; D is unresolved. Germline CDR1 and CDR2: SGHDN and FVKESK. The CDR3 has 15 residues. The ends were cut back, 1 base at V and 3 bases at J, with 10 bases in the middle. The CDR3 DNA reads as TGTGCCAGCAGCCAAGTACCCTTGGGCAAAAACATTCAGTACTTC. Its translation is CASSQVPLGKNIQYF. Variable domain in full (rest from reference TRBV14 and TRBJ2-4): EAGVTQFPSHSVIEKGQTVTLRCDPISGHDNLYWYRRVMGKEIKFLLHFVKESKQDESGMPNNRFLAERTGGTYSTLKVQPAELEDSGVYFCASSQVPLGKNIQYFGAGTRLSVL.

In this sample, this clone turned up a few times. The CDR3 loop reads CASSVRPGAGTEAFF. The CDR3 nucleotides read TGTGCCAGCAGCGTCCGGCCAGGGGCGGGGACTGAAGCTTTCTTT. The chain couples TRBV9 to TRBJ1-1; the D gene is possibly TRBD1 (6 bases). Looked up from germline, CDR1 is SGDLS and CDR2 is YYNGEE. CDR3 length: 15 amino acids. Trimming shortened V by 2 bases and J by 5 bases, and 16 bases separated the two germline ends.

CDR3 sequence reads: CASSTLDSGANVLTF. CDR3 in DNA: TGTGCCAGCAGTACCCTGGACTCTGGGGCCAACGTCCTGACTTTC. The V call is TRBV6-5, the J call TRBJ2-6, with D hard to call. CDR1 and CDR2 from the germline V gene are MNHEY and SVGAGI. This CDR3 region has 15 residues. V shed 5 bases and J shed 0 bases, with 8 bases lying between them.

V is TRBV11-3 and J is TRBJ1-1; 7 nucleotides agree with TRBD1. CDR1 and CDR2 (germline): SGHNT, YENEEA. This CDR3 comprises 15 residues. Unmatched junction bases numbered 5, after V lost 4 bases and J lost 0 bases. The CDR3 DNA is TGTGCCAGCAGCTCGTGGGGACAGATGAACACTGAAGCTTTCTTT. Protein product: CASSSWGQMNTEAFF.

This sequence joins TRBV5-1 and TRBJ1-1; 11 bases align to TRBD1. J gave up 0 bases and V 2 bases, and 6 bases lay outside the gene matches. Germline CDR1 reads SGHRS; CDR2 reads YFSETQ. The CDR3 length is 17 residues. CDR3 residues: CASSFRTGGFMNTEAFF. As DNA, the CDR3 is TGCGCCAGCAGCTTCCGGACAGGGGGCTTCATGAACACTGAAGCTTTCTTT.

The count of this clone is one. The CDR3 loop reads CASSLGNLGTEAFF. The CDR3, as DNA: TGTGCCAGCAGCCTCGGGAACTTGGGCACTGAAGCTTTCTTT. V gene TRBV7-2 combines with J gene TRBJ1-1; D is uncertain. The CDR3 length is 14 residues. Looked up from germline, CDR1 is SGHTA and CDR2 is FQGNSA. Trimming stripped 5 bases from V and 4 bases from J, with 14 bases between.

This clone was recorded a few times. V gene TRBV7-9 combines with J gene TRBJ2-1, with 10 positions matching TRBD1. Germline trimming cut 7 bases from V and 8 bases from J; bases unmatched to any gene: 11. The germline V gene encodes CDR1 SEHNR and CDR2 FQNEAQ (reference sequence). This CDR3 has 15 residues. This CDR3 is CASNLRTGGKDEQFF. The CDR3 region has the DNA TGTGCCAGCAACCTCCGGACAGGGGGTAAAGATGAGCAGTTCTTC.

This clone was seen just once. This chain joins TRBV28 and TRBJ2-3; 7 nucleotides line up with TRBD2. Germline V gene sequence: CDR1 MDHEN, CDR2 SYDVKM. There are 15 residues in the CDR3. The V and J ends lost 5 bases and 4 bases, in that order; junction bases with no gene match: 9. The CDR3 sequence is CASSGEREAADTQYF. In nucleotides, the CDR3 is TGTGCCAGCAGTGGCGAGCGGGAAGCGGCAGATACGCAGTATTTT.

J is TRBJ2-2 and V is TRBV9; the D call may be TRBD1 or TRBD2 (6 bases each). The length of the CDR3 is 16 residues. The V and J ends lost 5 bases and 4 bases respectively, with 18 bases between them. CDR1 and CDR2 (germline): SGDLS, YYNGEE. The CDR3 sequence is CASRDNVGGLTGELFF. In DNA, the CDR3 is TGTGCCAGCAGGGATAACGTAGGGGGGCTCACCGGGGAGCTGTTTTTT.

This clone has just one count. The J gene is TRBJ2-3, the V gene TRBV15, with D perhaps TRBD1 or TRBD2 (5 bases each). The germline CDR1 and CDR2 sequences are LNHNV and YYDKDF (reference sequence). V was clipped by 6 bases and J by 0 bases, with 10 bases between them. The length of the CDR3 is 14 residues. CDR3: CATRSRDSTDTQYF. The CDR3 DNA follows: TGTGCCACCAGAAGCCGGGACAGCACAGATACGCAGTATTTT.

DNA of the CDR3: TGTGCCAGCAGGGAGTCGAGCTCCTACGAGCAGTACGTC. Amino acid sequence: CASRESSSYEQYV. The rearrangement links TRBV6-5 to TRBJ2-7; D is unclear. With 6 bases removed from V and 0 bases from J, the gap between germline ends came to 9 bases. This CDR3 is built from 13 residues. The V gene's germline CDR1 is MNHEY and CDR2 SVGAGI.